This TCR beta chain was observed in a study of blood T cell repertoires in COVID-19 (dated by TCRdb to 2020 to 2022). For the study in its entirety: Samples from collaborators originated in the United States, Italy and Spain and spanned both the acute and convalescent phases of COVID-19. The repertoires were released in a freely available public database meant as a resource for research on the immune response to SARS-CoV-2. The dataset comprised deeply sampled blood TCRbeta repertoires from subjects exposed to, actively infected with, or recovered from COVID-19. Where available, HLA class I and class II types were obtained from metadata supplied by the sample provider rather than from assay-based typing. The sample metadata nearly always contained a de-identified subject ID, COVID-19 status, age in years and sex. Samples came from the ongoing ImmuneRACE study (first 160 participants) plus 1,254 subjects from 6 global collaborators. The material from the prospective study consisted of cDNA or gDNA derived from T cells, B-cell-depleted T cells, or PBMCs. Broader findings and caveats from the paper: How much clinical and demographic metadata was included differed by source and by participant, and the metadata was provided uncurated.

CDR1 is given as SGHDN and CDR2 as FVKESK, both from the germline V gene. V trim: 4 bases; J trim: 8 bases; unmatched bases: 2. Its CDR3 holds 15 amino acids, cysteine through phenylalanine. Kept here is only the CDR3 DNA, which spans 45 bases and is read in frame from base 1. With regard to this clone: No cognate antigen has been identified for it. Base qualities were left out, and no much larger clone turns up one base away.

TCRbeta CDR3 regions were amplified from genomic DNA by means of the immunoSEQ Assay, a bias-controlled multiplex PCR. The paper's processing steps were these. The number of nucleated cells in each sample was estimated by amplification of reference gene primers within the assay. Sequence reads were collapsed and filtered to measure the absolute abundance of every unique TCRbeta CDR3 rearrangement. For each sample, productive Simpson clonality was calculated as the square root of Simpson's diversity index across productive rearrangements. TCRdb provides this immuneACCESS table in a form limited to in-frame rearrangements. Some clones are lacking; in checked studies, under half of them reflect an unresolved V gene, and why the rest are absent is not known. From that table come the V and J calls and clone size; the DNA was used to work out D and trimming. This sample gives 65,000 to 85,000 clones in total; more than 60% of them show up just once. Jointly, the top ten make up around 15% of the sample.

The collaborating institutions used their own protocols to collect whole blood in K2EDTA tubes. Collaborator samples were shipped for TCRbeta analysis as frozen whole blood, isolated PBMCs, or DNA extracted from either sample type. Sequenced material: peripheral blood. The rearranged segments are TRBV14 and TRBJ2-1; a stretch of 16 junction bases matches TRBD2. This TCR came from a human donor in a cohort sampled during active COVID-19. The bases read TGTGCCAGCAGCCCGGGACTAGCGGGAGGGGATGAGCAGTTCTTC. Translated, this is CASSPGLAGGDEQFF.